This T cell receptor beta chain came from a study of beta chain features in type 1 diabetes. What was sequenced were expressed TCRB transcripts, since all of the isolated RNA had been reverse transcribed. Profiling relied on immunoSEQ multiplex PCR, and the TCRdb table lists in-frame clones only, not all of them. The repertoire consists of 630,000 or so clones, with over 12% occurring once and the leading ten covering approximately 0.042%. This clone was found a few times. Its target is not known. Notes on the study in general: A pattern of fewer insertions and more deletions at VDJ junctions was seen in type 1 diabetes patients. TCRB CDR3s from Type 1 diabetes patients were moderately but significantly shorter in all four CD4+ subsets.

Sequences were obtained from naive CD4+ T cells from blood. This TCR derives from a man between 18 and 35 years old with type 1 diabetes.

Here the CDR3 DNA reads TGTGCCAGCAGTTTTAGACGACAGGGTTCCACCGGGGAGCTGTTTTTT. Its protein product is CASSFRRQGSTGELFF. The V and J genes are TRBV28 and TRBJ2-2, with 7 positions matching TRBD1. The germline CDR1 and CDR2 sequences are MDHEN and SYDVKM. The CDR3 extends over 16 amino acids. J gave up 4 bases and V 3 bases, and 8 bases lay outside the gene matches.